These 26 T cell receptor beta chains came from one sample sequenced in a study of blood T cell repertoires in COVID-19. Method: immunoSEQ multiplex PCR; TCRdb's copy keeps in-frame clones and lacks some. The sample holds over 150,000 clones, 90% to 95% seen once. Sequenced input: peripheral blood. The receptors were gathered from a man aged 25 to 45 with COVID-19, enrolled during active disease.

This chain uses TRBV5-4 with TRBJ1-1, with D possibly TRBD1 on 6 matching bases. V lost 0 bases, J lost 4 bases, and 16 bases lay in between. The CDR3 spans 16 residues. CDR1 and CDR2 from the germline V gene are SGHNT and YYREEE (reference sequence). CDR3 coding DNA: TGTGCCAGCAGCTTGGTTTCAGGGGTTTATGGCACTGAAGCTTTCTTT. As protein: CASSLVSGVYGTEAFF.

The chain joins TRBV6-5 to TRBJ1-1, with D possibly TRBD1 on 6 matching bases. The V and J ends lost 1 base and 1 base respectively, with 13 bases between them. This CDR3 region has 16 residues. From germline, CDR1 is MNHEY and CDR2 SVGAGI. The CDR3 here is CASSYLPGTKNTEAFF. The CDR3 DNA is TGTGCCAGCAGTTACTTGCCCGGGACAAAGAACACTGAAGCTTTCTTT.

The chain joins TRBV24-1 to TRBJ1-1; tentatively, D is TRBD1 (6 bases). The CDR3 totals 14 residues. Germline V gene data show CDR1 as KGHDR and CDR2 as SFDVKD. Trimming left V 9 bases short and J 1 base short, with 14 bases between. The CDR3 DNA sequence: TGTGCCACCCAGACACAGGGTCAGAACACTGAAGCTTTCTTT. Translating it yields CATQTQGQNTEAFF.

The chain recombines TRBV10-2 with TRBJ1-1, with 7 bases lining up with TRBD1. CDR3 length: 13 amino acids. J was trimmed by 5 bases and V by 9 bases; bases with no gene match: 9. The germline CDR1 and CDR2 sequences are WSHSY and SAAADI. CDR3 in amino acids: CASSRQGETEAFF. CDR3 nucleotides: TGCGCCAGTTCGAGACAGGGAGAAACTGAAGCTTTCTTT.

The chain has TRBV21-1 and TRBJ2-7; TRBD2, as called in the table, went unchecked against the DNA. TRBV21-1 has pseudogene status. The CDR3 is 20 residues long. Here the CDR3 reads CASSKVRAEEPNFSSYEQYF. The CDR3 DNA follows: TGTGCCAGCAGCAAAGTTCGAGCGGAGGAGCCTAATTTTTCCTCCTACGAGCAGTACTTC.

The chain combines TRBV11-3 with TRBJ1-1; the D is unclear. This CDR3 comprises 13 residues. V was pared by 2 bases and J by 1 base, with 5 bases between. Germline assignment: CDR1 SGHNT and CDR2 YENEEA. CDR3 nucleotides: TGTGCCAGCAGCTTAACAGAGAACACTGAAGCTTTCTTT. The encoded protein is CASSLTENTEAFF. The full variable domain, completed using reference TRBV11-3 and TRBJ1-1, is EAGVVQSPRYKIIEKKQPVAFWCNPISGHNTLYWYLQNLGQGPELLIRYENEEAVDDSQLPKDRFSAERLKGVDSTLKIQPAELGDSAVYLCASSLTENTEAFFGQGTRLTVV.

This rearrangement joins TRBV5-1 to TRBJ2-5, with TRBD1 matching over 7 bases. The V segment lost 0 bases and the J segment 4 bases; nucleotides outside the gene matches: 9. Looked up from germline, CDR1 is SGHRS and CDR2 is YFSETQ. The CDR3 runs 16 residues. The CDR3 sequence is CASSLGDSGAGETQYF. As DNA, the CDR3 is TGCGCCAGCAGCTTGGGGGACAGTGGGGCTGGAGAGACCCAGTACTTC.

The genes are TRBV14 and TRBJ1-2, with D perhaps TRBD1 (6 bases). This CDR3 region has 14 residues. Germline CDR1 reads SGHDN; CDR2 reads FVKESK. V shed 1 base and J shed 7 bases, with 13 bases lying between them. The CDR3 reads CASSQVGGAAGYTF. The CDR3 coding sequence is TGTGCCAGCAGCCAAGTAGGGGGGGCTGCTGGCTACACCTTC.

The CDR3, as DNA: TGCAGCGTTGAAGATCAGCAGGGCTACGAGCAGTACTTC. Amino acids: CSVEDQQGYEQYF. The chain combines TRBV29-1 with TRBJ2-7, with D possibly TRBD1 on 5 matching bases. V was shortened by 0 bases and J by 3 bases, with 9 bases between the two germline ends. Germline V lookup: CDR1 SQVTM, CDR2 ANQGSEA. CDR3 size: 13 residues.

V is TRBV27 and J is TRBJ1-5, with D perhaps matching TRBD1 (5 bases). Looked up from germline, CDR1 is MNHEY and CDR2 is SMNVEV (reference sequence). The V end was cut by 6 bases, the J end by 4 bases, with 16 bases between. The CDR3 has 15 residues. The CDR3 DNA is TGTGCCAGCAGACCCGGAGGGGATTTTAATCAGCCCCAGCATTTT. As protein: CASRPGGDFNQPQHF.

The chain has TRBV6-5 and TRBJ1-2, with 7 bases matching TRBD1. The CDR3 totals 13 residues. V dropped 6 bases and J dropped 6; count of bases not matched to a gene: 7. CDR1 MNHEY and CDR2 SVGAGI come from the germline V gene. CDR3 amino acids: CASRPGQVDGYTF. CDR3 DNA: TGTGCCAGCAGGCCCGGACAGGTCGATGGCTACACCTTC.

V usage is TRBV30 and J usage is TRBJ1-2; tentative D call: TRBD1 (5 bases). With 5 bases removed from V and 7 bases from J, the gap between germline ends came to 17 bases. CDR1 is GTSNPN and CDR2 is SVGIG in the germline V gene (reference sequence). There are 13 residues in the CDR3. The CDR3 protein is CAWARQFDFGYTF. The CDR3 DNA is TGTGCCTGGGCCCGACAGTTCGACTTTGGCTACACCTTC.

The V gene is TRBV7-9, the J gene TRBJ2-3; 11 positions match TRBD2. Germline CDR1 reads SEHNR; CDR2 reads FQNEAQ (reference sequence). J gave up 6 bases and V 3 bases, and 5 bases lay outside the gene matches. The CDR3 is 15 residues long. The CDR3 loop reads CASSFGLAGGDTQYF. The CDR3 DNA follows: TGTGCCAGCAGCTTTGGGCTAGCGGGAGGTGATACGCAGTATTTT.

The chain has TRBV5-1 and TRBJ2-7; tentatively, D is TRBD2 (6 bases). V lost 3 bases to trimming and J lost 1 base, with 14 bases between them. Germline V CDR1 and CDR2: SGHRS, YFSETQ. This CDR3 has 15 amino acids. The CDR3 sequence is CASSSPPGESYEQYF. The CDR3 DNA reads as TGCGCCAGCAGCTCCCCACCGGGGGAGTCCTACGAGCAGTACTTC.

The chain links TRBV5-1 to TRBJ1-1; no clear D gene. Germline V CDR1 and CDR2: SGHRS, YFSETQ. This CDR3 comprises 13 residues. V shed 3 bases and J shed 6 bases, with 12 bases lying between them. DNA of the CDR3: TGCGCCAGCAGCTCCTACGCTACCCCTGAAGCTTTCTTT. This encodes CASSSYATPEAFF.

V and J are TRBV19 and TRBJ1-5, with 10 bases identical to TRBD1. The germline CDR1 and CDR2 sequences are LNHDA and SQIVND (reference sequence). This CDR3 is 18 amino acids long. V lost 5 bases, J lost 4 bases, and 14 bases stayed unmatched. The CDR3 bases are TGTGCCAGTAGTTCCCGGACAGGGGGGGGACTGGAAAATCAGCCCCAGCATTTT. Translation: CASSSRTGGGLENQPQHF.

The chain employs TRBV5-1 and TRBJ1-6, with 8 nucleotides matching TRBD1. V was clipped by 4 bases and J by 7 bases; unmatched bases: 7. Germline V CDR1 and CDR2: SGHRS, YFSETQ. The CDR3 sequence is 15 residues long. CDR3 in amino acids: CASSPLDRANSPLHF. CDR3 DNA sequence: TGCGCCAGCAGCCCCCTGGACAGGGCAAATTCACCCCTCCACTTT.

The V gene is TRBV7-9, the J gene TRBJ2-7, with D maybe TRBD2 (6 bases). The germline CDR1 and CDR2 sequences are SEHNR and FQNEAQ (reference sequence). Trimming left V 5 bases short and J 5 bases short, with 13 bases between. The length of the CDR3 is 13 residues. This CDR3 reads CASSPLLAHEQYF. The CDR3 DNA is TGTGCCAGCAGCCCATTACTAGCCCACGAGCAGTACTTC.

The gene calls are TRBV12-5 and TRBJ2-1, with 9 bases identical to TRBD2. V lost 1 base, J lost 0 bases, and 4 bases stayed unmatched. The CDR3 runs to 17 residues. From germline, CDR1 is LGHNT and CDR2 FRNRAP. In DNA, the CDR3 is TGTGCTAGTGGTTTGGAGCGCGGGGGGGTCTCCTACAATGAGCAGTTCTTC. Its protein is CASGLERGGVSYNEQFF.

The chain carries TRBV5-4 and TRBJ1-1; 12 positions match TRBD1. Germline V lookup: CDR1 SGHNT, CDR2 YYREEE (reference sequence). The CDR3 has 14 residues. V lost 4 bases and J lost 8; bases outside the gene matches: 6. CDR3 region: CASSPGQGATEAFF. DNA for the CDR3: TGTGCCAGCAGCCCGGGACAGGGGGCTACCGAAGCTTTCTTT.

V gene TRBV6-5 combines with J gene TRBJ1-4, with D perhaps matching TRBD1 (5 bases). Trimming shortened V by 1 base and J by 0 bases, and 9 bases separated the two germline ends. This CDR3 has 16 residues. Germline values: CDR1 MNHEY, CDR2 SVGAGI. CDR3 sequence: CASSYYPGTTNEKLFF. CDR3 nucleotides: TGTGCCAGCAGTTACTATCCAGGGACAACTAATGAAAAACTGTTTTTT.

The rearrangement uses TRBV5-1 and TRBJ1-1; D might be TRBD1 (6 bases). CDR3 length: 15 residues. CDR1 SGHRS and CDR2 YFSETQ come from the germline V gene. V gave up 2 bases and J gave up 1 base, with 12 bases separating them. The CDR3 reads CASSLSPTGNTEAFF. The CDR3 nucleotides are TGCGCCAGCAGCTTATCTCCGACAGGGAACACTGAAGCTTTCTTT.

J is TRBJ2-3 and V is TRBV10-2, with 10 bases aligning to TRBD1. Germline-derived CDR1 and CDR2 are WSHSY and SAAADI. This CDR3 is built from 17 residues. After removal of 2 bases from V and 5 bases from J, the junction contained 10 bases not matched to a gene. CDR3 in DNA: TGCGCCAGCAGTGAGCCAAAGGGACAGGGGATCATAGATACGCAGTATTTT. Its protein product is CASSEPKGQGIIDTQYF.

This clone was detected a few times. The chain combines TRBV4-1 with TRBJ1-1, with a tentative D call TRBD1 (6 bases). Trimming shortened V by 4 bases and J by 8 bases, and 14 bases separated the two germline ends. The germline V gene encodes CDR1 MGHRA and CDR2 YSYEKL. The CDR3 extends over 13 amino acids. The CDR3 here is CASSPVTGPEAFF. In DNA, the CDR3 is TGCGCCAGCAGCCCGGTGACAGGTCCAGAAGCTTTCTTT.

The J gene is TRBJ2-5, the V gene TRBV3-1 (or the pseudogene TRBV3-2); D perhaps matches TRBD1 (6 bases). The CDR3 has 16 residues. Germline assignment: CDR1 LGHDT and CDR2 YNNKEL (reference sequence). Trimming cost V 0 bases and J 1 base, with 12 bases left between them. CDR3 sequence: CASSQDRNRAQETQYF. CDR3 coding DNA: TGTGCCAGCAGCCAAGACAGGAACAGGGCCCAAGAGACCCAGTACTTC.

The chain couples TRBV6-5 to TRBJ1-1, with 7 bases lining up with TRBD1. Germline V lookup: CDR1 MNHEY, CDR2 SVGAGI. V gave up 6 bases and J gave up 6 bases; unmatched junction bases: 7. The CDR3 is made up of 13 amino acids. The DNA of the CDR3 is TGTGCCAGCAGGACCGCGACAGGGTCTGAAGCTTTCTTT. Translation gives CASRTATGSEAFF.